This T cell receptor beta chain is drawn from a study of T-cell memory formation after mild COVID-19. About this clonotype itself: Its antigen is unidentified.

The germline V gene has CDR1 MGHDK and CDR2 SYGVNS. CDR3 length: 16 residues. The ends were cut back, 5 bases at V and 5 bases at J, with 21 bases in the middle. Study outcomes and limitations: Clones contracting over day 15 to 85 were CD4/CD8 balanced, with later expanders leaning CD4+. For second-wave clones that peaked at day 37, SARS-CoV-2 specificity went unverified.

TCRdb passed the 5' RACE reads through MiXCR, listing each CDR3 protein once. Counted here are about 360,000 distinct CDR3 sequences, approximately 15% occurring once; the ten biggest clones make up about 20%. The clonotype originates from a man aged 18-30 years who had mild COVID-19 (a few samples of this study predate the infection). Cell type and time point are not known. Sequencing was carried out using PBMCs or a T cell subset sorted from them (not recorded which). V usage is TRBV25-1 and J usage is TRBJ2-5; TRBD2 might be the D (6 bases). The chain's CDR3 is CASSPMAGRQAETQYF. The DNA for the CDR3 is TGTGCCAGCAGTCCAATGGCGGGACGCCAGGCGGAGACCCAGTACTTC.